A single sample gave rise to the 19 T cell receptor beta chains below, sequenced in a study of OX40 agonist ivuxolimab in advanced cancers. Library preparation used the immunoSEQ multiplex PCR assay. Here the immuneACCESS table is served through TCRdb, limited to in-frame sequences with V and J called. Missing clones are a known gap in these copies; in checked studies unresolved V genes cover under half, and the rest lacks a known reason. The table for this sample lists about 59,000 clones; about 90% of them were counted only once. The ten largest clones represent roughly 21% of the sample. The sample in question was CD4+ or CD8+ T cells sorted from blood, obtained in a trial of the OX40 agonist ivuxolimab. All receptors derive from an adult with an advanced solid tumor such as melanoma, head and neck, liver or kidney cancer.

In its sample, this clone was seen once. The rearrangement uses TRBV7-9 and TRBJ2-3; perhaps TRBD2 as D (6 bases). The V end lost 2 bases, the J end lost 0 bases, and 18 bases lay between the germline ends. The V gene's germline CDR1 is SEHNR and CDR2 FQNEAQ (reference sequence). The CDR3 is 18 amino acids. The CDR3: CASSLLGLPRSSTDTQYF. For the CDR3, the DNA is TGTGCCAGCAGCTTACTCGGACTACCCCGTTCTAGCACAGATACGCAGTATTTT. Full variable domain (remainder filled in from reference TRBV7-9 and TRBJ2-3): DTGVSQNPRHKITKRGQNVTFRCDPISEHNRLYWYRQTLGQGPEFLTYFQNEAQLEKSRLLSDRFSAERPKGSFSTLEIQRTEQGDSAMYLCASSLLGLPRSSTDTQYFGPGTRLTVL.

The chain couples TRBV19 to TRBJ1-6; 7 bases are shared with TRBD1. The V gene's germline CDR1 is LNHDA and CDR2 SQIVND (reference sequence). Trimming took 9 bases from V and 8 from J; bases not matched to a gene: 13. The CDR3 is made up of 15 amino acids. The CDR3 bases are TGTGCCAGGACAGGGAGAATTATTACGGATTCACCCCTCCACTTT. Its translation: CARTGRIITDSPLHF.

The chain combines TRBV28 with TRBJ2-1; a weak D match, TRBD1 (7 bases). Trimming removed 10 bases from V and 4 bases from J, with 23 bases in between. Per the germline V gene, CDR1 is MDHEN and CDR2 is SYDVKM. This CDR3 contains 16 residues. The CDR3 loop is CATESNEGAGYNEQFF. The CDR3 region has the DNA TGTGCCACCGAATCTAATGAGGGGGCGGGATACAATGAGCAGTTCTTC.

This clone has a single count. The rearrangement joins TRBV27 to TRBJ1-5, with D maybe TRBD1 (5 bases). CDR1 is MNHEY and CDR2 is SMNVEV in the germline V gene (reference sequence). The CDR3 loop spans 15 amino acids. The V end lost 3 bases, the J end lost 1 base, and 10 bases lay between the germline ends. CDR3 protein: CASSFGAGSNQPQHF. The CDR3 DNA reads as TGTGCCAGCAGTTTTGGAGCAGGGAGCAATCAGCCCCAGCATTTT.

The chain employs TRBV9 and TRBJ1-2; D is uncertain. The germline V gene encodes CDR1 SGDLS and CDR2 YYNGEE. This CDR3 comprises 15 residues. V lost 0 bases to trimming and J lost 8 bases, with 17 bases between them. The CDR3 region is CASSVDAGGLGGYTF. As DNA, the CDR3 is TGTGCCAGCAGCGTAGACGCCGGCGGGCTGGGCGGCTACACCTTC.

This chain connects TRBV28 to TRBJ1-2, with no clear D. CDR3 length equals 15 residues. CDR1 is MDHEN and CDR2 is SYDVKM in the germline V gene. Trimming stripped 10 bases from V and 3 bases from J, with 21 bases between. The CDR3 DNA is TGTGCCACCTCGTCTGGGGTTCACACTTACTATGGCTACACCTTC. Its translation is CATSSGVHTYYGYTF.

This rearrangement joins TRBV4-3 to TRBJ2-1, with 7 bases that match TRBD2. V gave up 0 bases and J gave up 7 bases; unmatched junction bases: 9. Germline V CDR1 and CDR2: LGHNA, YSLEER. The CDR3 length is 16 residues. This CDR3 is CASSQEIGLERNEQFF. The CDR3 DNA sequence: TGCGCCAGCAGCCAAGAAATCGGACTAGAGAGGAATGAGCAGTTCTTC.

The chain couples TRBV7-8 to TRBJ1-3; D is unresolved. V was pared by 3 bases and J by 0 bases, with 12 bases between. The length of the CDR3 is 16 residues. CDR1 and CDR2 (germline): SGHVS, FQNEAQ. The DNA for the CDR3 is TGTGCCAGCAGCTTGCCGGGCGGACCCTCTGGAAACACCATATATTTT. Its translation is CASSLPGGPSGNTIYF.

This sequence joins TRBV27 and TRBJ2-3; 7 positions agree with TRBD1. The J segment lost 0 bases and the V segment lost 3 bases, leaving 9 bases of the junction unmatched. The CDR3 contains 17 residues. Germline V lookup: CDR1 MNHEY, CDR2 SMNVEV (reference sequence). The CDR3 DNA is TGTGCCAGCAGTTTGTCTGGGACAGCATATAGCACAGATACGCAGTATTTT. It translates to CASSLSGTAYSTDTQYF.

The chain carries TRBV6-5 and TRBJ2-6; D gene uncertain. CDR1 is MNHEY, CDR2 SVGAGI, per germline. The V end was cut by 3 bases, the J end by 2 bases, with 2 bases between. The length of the CDR3 is 13 residues. CDR3 region: CASSYAGANVLTF. CDR3 nucleotides: TGTGCCAGCAGTTATGCTGGGGCCAACGTCCTGACTTTC.

CDR3 coding DNA: TGTGCCAGCAGTGCACCCTACGAGCAGTACTTC. Translation gives CASSAPYEQYF. This rearrangement joins TRBV6-1 to TRBJ2-7; unclear D gene. There are 11 residues in the CDR3. Germline CDR1 MNHNS, CDR2 SASEGT. V shed 4 bases and J shed 2 bases, with 3 bases lying between them.

DNA of the CDR3: TGTGCCGGGACTAGCGGAGCCTTATACAATGAGCAGTTCTTC. It is translated as CAGTSGALYNEQFF. V gene TRBV30 combines with J gene TRBJ2-1; 11 bases are a match to TRBD2. Trimming cost V 8 bases and J 4 bases; bases outside gene matches: 7. Germline CDR1 and CDR2: GTSNPN and SVGIG (reference sequence). The CDR3 runs 14 residues.

The rearrangement links TRBV6-5 to TRBJ2-3, with a weak D call TRBD2 (6 bases). The germline gives CDR1 MNHEY, CDR2 SVGAGI. The CDR3 totals 14 residues. Trimming took 3 bases from V and 3 from J, leaving 10 bases between them. CDR3 sequence (DNA): TGTGCCAGCAGTTATTCGGGAGCTACAGATACGCAGTATTTT. This encodes CASSYSGATDTQYF.

The rearrangement uses TRBV28 and TRBJ2-5, with 9 bases aligning to TRBD1. The V gene end was trimmed by 6 bases and the J gene end by 4 bases; junction bases not matched to a gene: 6. CDR1 and CDR2 from the germline V gene are MDHEN and SYDVKM. There are 14 residues in the CDR3. The CDR3 coding sequence is TGTGCCAGCAGCCTCGAGGACAGGGGAGAGACCCAGTACTTC. Translated: CASSLEDRGETQYF.

The rearrangement links TRBV19 to TRBJ2-3; tentative D call: TRBD2 (6 bases). The CDR3 covers 15 residues. Trimming cost V 6 bases and J 1 base, with 14 bases left between them. Germline V gene lookup returns CDR1 LNHDA and CDR2 SQIVND (reference sequence). CDR3 loop: CASSNHGGGTDTQYF. CDR3 in DNA: TGTGCCAGTAGCAACCATGGCGGGGGCACAGATACGCAGTATTTT.

This chain joins TRBV28 and TRBJ2-7; 7 positions match TRBD1. This CDR3 contains 14 residues. Germline V lookup: CDR1 MDHEN, CDR2 SYDVKM. V shed 2 bases, J shed 3 bases, and the junction held 4 bases outside the gene matches. CDR3 protein: CASSLHAGGYEQYF. CDR3 DNA: TGTGCCAGCAGTTTACATGCAGGGGGCTACGAGCAGTACTTC.

The chain is built from TRBV10-2 and TRBJ2-4; D remains ambiguous. Germline V gene lookup returns CDR1 WSHSY and CDR2 SAAADI. Trimming stripped 6 bases from V and 10 bases from J, with 10 bases between. There are 11 residues in the CDR3. This CDR3 is CASRDHRIQYF. CDR3 DNA: TGCGCCAGCAGAGACCACCGAATTCAGTACTTC.

This chain joins TRBV29-1 and TRBJ2-1; TRBD2 agrees at 7 bases. From germline, CDR1 is SQVTM and CDR2 ANQGSEA. Trimming at V came to 0 bases and at J to 8 bases, leaving 10 bases not matched to a gene. The CDR3 contains 15 residues. The CDR3 region has the DNA TGCAGCGTTGAAGATGTCGGCGGGAGCTTTGATGAGCAGTTCTTC. Protein sequence: CSVEDVGGSFDEQFF.

This clone has only one observation. This chain uses TRBV10-3 with TRBJ2-3; a weak D match, TRBD2 (6 bases). With 4 bases removed from V and 1 base from J, the gap between germline ends came to 15 bases. There are 16 residues in the CDR3. Germline CDR1 is ENHRY and CDR2 is SYGVKD. The CDR3, as DNA: TGTGCCATCAGTGCCAGACTAGTGCGGGGCACAGATACGCAGTATTTT. As protein: CAISARLVRGTDTQYF.